The source of this T cell receptor (beta chain) is a study of blood T cell repertoires in COVID-19. Germline V CDR1 and CDR2: SGHAT, FQNNGV. J gave up 6 bases and V 1 base, and 1 base lay outside the gene matches. This CDR3 has 14 amino acids. As handled by the study authors: Amplification from reference gene primers served as the basis for estimated nucleated cell counts. Only in-frame clones appear in the TCRdb table, and some are missing; sequencing was by immunoSEQ multiplex PCR. The V and J calls and the clone size are those of that table, but D and trimming were determined from the DNA. The sample yields approximately 240,000 clones, about 86% seen once.

This TCR was recovered from a woman in her 40s with acute COVID-19. The rearrangement uses TRBV11-2 and TRBJ2-2; 8 nucleotides match TRBD2. The specimen sequenced was PBMCs or T cells enriched from blood (not recorded which). The CDR3 loop is CASSLAGGPGELFF. Here the CDR3 DNA reads TGTGCCAGCAGCTTAGCGGGAGGGCCCGGGGAGCTGTTTTTT.